These 6 T cell receptor beta chains originate from one sample sequenced in a study listed by TCRdb under 2016. Libraries were prepared through RT-PCR. The instrument was an Illumina MiSeq. TCRdb reprocessing: public reads trimmed at Q25 with fastp, clones called with MiXCR, in-frame beta chains kept. Rows are unified per CDR3 protein, each entry keeping the most common DNA and genes. A total of approximately 720,000 distinct CDR3 sequences appear in this sample, more than 13% of them only once. The ten largest clones represent 3% to 4.5% of the sample. Sequenced material: memory CD4+ T cells from blood. The receptors shown here come from a female donor in good health, serving as a healthy control.

V gene TRBV20-1 combines with J gene TRBJ2-1; TRBD2 matches at 10 bases. J gave up 9 bases and V 3 bases, and 14 bases lay outside the gene matches. Germline V gene data show CDR1 as DFQATT and CDR2 as SNEGSKA (reference sequence). The CDR3 is 16 amino acids. The CDR3 DNA reads TGCAGTGCTAGGGTAGCGGGGGGAATGGGGTATGGTGAGCAGTTCTTC. Protein product: CSARVAGGMGYGEQFF.

The table lists this clonotype with many counts. The genes are TRBV18 and TRBJ2-1, with TRBD2 identical over 11 bases. V lost 3 bases and J lost 9; bases outside the gene matches: 13. This CDR3 region has 17 residues. Germline CDR1 is KGHSH and CDR2 is LQKENI. The chain's CDR3 is CASSPFGTSGRGGEQFF. DNA of the CDR3: TGTGCCAGCTCACCGTTCGGGACTAGCGGAAGGGGGGGTGAGCAGTTCTTC.

The chain carries TRBV20-1 and TRBJ2-5; 10 bases agree with TRBD1. The V segment lost 2 bases and the J segment 5 bases; nucleotides outside the gene matches: 8. This CDR3 is built from 15 residues. Germline V gene data show CDR1 as DFQATT and CDR2 as SNEGSKA (reference sequence). Written as DNA, the CDR3 is TGCAGTGCTAGACCTCGAGACAGGGGGCGGGAGACCCAGTACTTC. Translation gives CSARPRDRGRETQYF.

The sample holds many counts of this clonotype. This chain's CDR3 is CASSLGLAGRRGVTDTQYF. The CDR3 nucleotides read TGTGCCAGCAGCTTAGGACTAGCGGGGCGACGGGGGGTCACAGATACGCAGTATTTT. This rearrangement joins TRBV7-2 to TRBJ2-3; 11 bases are shared with TRBD2. This CDR3 region has 19 residues. With 1 base clipped from V and 2 bases from J, the junction kept 11 bases outside the gene matches. The V gene's germline CDR1 is SGHTA and CDR2 FQGNSA.

The chain links TRBV11-1 to TRBJ2-3; 8 nucleotides agree with TRBD2. V shed 5 bases, J shed 0 bases, and the junction held 10 bases outside the gene matches. The CDR3 spans 17 residues. Germline V gene lookup returns CDR1 SGHAT and CDR2 FQDESV (reference sequence). Here the CDR3 DNA reads TGTGCCAGCAGCGCCGGGAACTTAGCGGGGAGCACAGATACGCAGTATTTT. Translation gives CASSAGNLAGSTDTQYF.

This clonotype was seen a few times. The chain is built from TRBV12-3 or TRBV12-4 and TRBJ2-3, with a weak D call TRBD1 (6 bases). Trimming pared 5 bases from V and 6 bases from J, leaving 12 bases between. The CDR3 loop spans 13 amino acids. The DNA for the CDR3 is TGTGCCAGCAGTCGACAGGTTGTGGATACGCAGTATTTT. This translates into CASSRQVVDTQYF.